This T cell receptor (beta chain) was sequenced for a study of T cell responses to AZD1222 COVID-19 vaccine. Study-wide results and caveats: Most donors were white British, females outnumbered males, and clonal diversity was possibly underestimated. Targets within unmutated variant regions were reportedly found for nearly half of spike-specific TCRs.

CDR1 is MNHNY and CDR2 is SVGAGI in the germline V gene (reference sequence). CDR3 length: 12 amino acids. Between the trimmed V and J ends, which lost 2 bases and 7 bases, there was a span of 8 bases. TCRdb keeps only in-frame clones here, not all; method: immunoSEQ multiplex PCR. The sample yields roughly 150,000 clones, approximately 90% seen once. Concerning this clone itself: Its matching antigen is unknown.

J is TRBJ1-2 and V is TRBV6-6; D call uncertain. The receptor was isolated from an adult who received the AZD1222 COVID-19 vaccine. The sequenced sample was peripheral blood, obtained 28 days after the second AZD1222 dose. CDR3 in DNA: TGTGCCAGCAGTTACGATGCGGGTGGCTACACCTTC. Its protein product is CASSYDAGGYTF.